Only a few counts were recorded for the clone carrying this TCR beta chain. Its cognate antigen is unknown. Germline CDR1 ENHRY, CDR2 SYGVKD. The CDR3 spans 15 residues. V lost 4 bases, J lost 0 bases, and 10 bases lay in between. TCRdb fed the RACE reads into MiXCR, producing one record per CDR3 protein. The data hold fewer than 85,000 distinct CDR3 sequences, with 8.6% observed a single time. These data are taken from a study of human T cells and chemical hapten exposure. Time point of the sample: healthy volunteer bleed at 6 weeks. The study extracted total RNA from unfractionated whole blood. The study's findings and limits: After DPC sensitization, TCRs above 1 in 1000 frequency showed no change.

This chain uses TRBV10-3 with TRBJ1-5; no clear D. Sequencing input: whole blood. This TCR was recovered from a male donor in good health. Some clones in this sample may be carry-over from other donors' samples. The CDR3 spells CAISGQLDSNQPQHF. Here the CDR3 DNA reads TGTGCCATCAGTGGTCAACTGGATAGCAATCAGCCCCAGCATTTT.